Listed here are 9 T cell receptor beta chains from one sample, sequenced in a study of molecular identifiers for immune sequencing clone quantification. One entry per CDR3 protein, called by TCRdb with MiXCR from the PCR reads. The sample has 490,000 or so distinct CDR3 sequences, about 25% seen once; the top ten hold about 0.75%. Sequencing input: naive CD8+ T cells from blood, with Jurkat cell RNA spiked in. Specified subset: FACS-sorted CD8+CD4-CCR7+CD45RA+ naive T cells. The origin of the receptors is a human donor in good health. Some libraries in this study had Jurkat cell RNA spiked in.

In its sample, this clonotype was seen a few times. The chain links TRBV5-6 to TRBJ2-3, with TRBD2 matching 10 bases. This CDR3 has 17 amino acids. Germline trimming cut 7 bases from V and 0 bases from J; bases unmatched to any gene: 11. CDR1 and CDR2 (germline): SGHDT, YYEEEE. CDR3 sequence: CASATLLAGGSTDTQYF. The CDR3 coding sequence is TGTGCCAGCGCTACCCTCTTAGCGGGAGGCAGCACAGATACGCAGTATTTT.

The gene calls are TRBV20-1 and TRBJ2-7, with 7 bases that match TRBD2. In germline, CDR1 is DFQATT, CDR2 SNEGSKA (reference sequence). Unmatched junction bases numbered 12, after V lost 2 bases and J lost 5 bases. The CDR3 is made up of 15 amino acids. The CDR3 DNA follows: TGCAGTGCTAGAAATAGAGGAGGCGGGAGAAACGAGCAGTACTTC. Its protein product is CSARNRGGGRNEQYF.

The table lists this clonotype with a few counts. The CDR3 bases are TGTGCCAGCAGTTTAACGGGACAGAAAGCTTTCTTT. This codes for CASSLTGQKAFF. The rearrangement uses TRBV12-3 or TRBV12-4 and TRBJ1-1, with TRBD1 matching 7 bases. Trimming at V came to 2 bases and at J to 9 bases, leaving 3 bases not matched to a gene. This CDR3 has 12 amino acids.

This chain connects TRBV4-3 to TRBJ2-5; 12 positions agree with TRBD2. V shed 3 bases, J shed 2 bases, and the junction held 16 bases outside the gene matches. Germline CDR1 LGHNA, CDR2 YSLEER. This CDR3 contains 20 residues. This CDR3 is CASSQGSWPSGGAVQETQYF. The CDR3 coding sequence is TGCGCCAGCAGCCAGGGTTCCTGGCCTAGCGGGGGGGCGGTACAAGAGACCCAGTACTTC.

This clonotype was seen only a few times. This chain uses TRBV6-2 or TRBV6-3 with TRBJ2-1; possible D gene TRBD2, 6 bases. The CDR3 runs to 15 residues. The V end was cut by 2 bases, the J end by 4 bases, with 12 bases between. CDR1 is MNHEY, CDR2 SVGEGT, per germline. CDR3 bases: TGTGCCAGCAGTTACGACCCGGGAGCTTACAATGAGCAGTTCTTC. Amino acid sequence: CASSYDPGAYNEQFF.

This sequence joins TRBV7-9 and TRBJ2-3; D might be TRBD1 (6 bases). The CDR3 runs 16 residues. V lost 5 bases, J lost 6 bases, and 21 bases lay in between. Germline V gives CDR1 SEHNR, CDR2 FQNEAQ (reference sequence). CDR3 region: CASSPWGHPVGDTQYF. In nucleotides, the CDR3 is TGTGCCAGCAGCCCGTGGGGACACCCGGTAGGGGATACGCAGTATTTT.

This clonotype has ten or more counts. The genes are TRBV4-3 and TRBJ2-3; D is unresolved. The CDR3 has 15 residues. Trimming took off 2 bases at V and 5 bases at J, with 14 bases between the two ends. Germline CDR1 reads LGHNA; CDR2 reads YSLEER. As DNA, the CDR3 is TGCGCCAGCAGCCAAACCGAGACCCGCGGAGATACGCAGTATTTT. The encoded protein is CASSQTETRGDTQYF.

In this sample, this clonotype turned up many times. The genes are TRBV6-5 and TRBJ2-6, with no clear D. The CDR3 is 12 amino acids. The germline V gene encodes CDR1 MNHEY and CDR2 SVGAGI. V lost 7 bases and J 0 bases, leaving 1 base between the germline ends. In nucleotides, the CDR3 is TGTGCCAGCAACTCTGGGGCCAACGTCCTGACTTTC. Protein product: CASNSGANVLTF.

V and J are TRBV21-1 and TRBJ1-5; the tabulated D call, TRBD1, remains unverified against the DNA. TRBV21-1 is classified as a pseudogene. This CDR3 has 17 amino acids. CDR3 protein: CASTYHRDREDDQPQHF. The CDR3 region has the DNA TGTGCCAGCACATACCACCGGGACAGGGAAGACGATCAGCCCCAGCATTTT.